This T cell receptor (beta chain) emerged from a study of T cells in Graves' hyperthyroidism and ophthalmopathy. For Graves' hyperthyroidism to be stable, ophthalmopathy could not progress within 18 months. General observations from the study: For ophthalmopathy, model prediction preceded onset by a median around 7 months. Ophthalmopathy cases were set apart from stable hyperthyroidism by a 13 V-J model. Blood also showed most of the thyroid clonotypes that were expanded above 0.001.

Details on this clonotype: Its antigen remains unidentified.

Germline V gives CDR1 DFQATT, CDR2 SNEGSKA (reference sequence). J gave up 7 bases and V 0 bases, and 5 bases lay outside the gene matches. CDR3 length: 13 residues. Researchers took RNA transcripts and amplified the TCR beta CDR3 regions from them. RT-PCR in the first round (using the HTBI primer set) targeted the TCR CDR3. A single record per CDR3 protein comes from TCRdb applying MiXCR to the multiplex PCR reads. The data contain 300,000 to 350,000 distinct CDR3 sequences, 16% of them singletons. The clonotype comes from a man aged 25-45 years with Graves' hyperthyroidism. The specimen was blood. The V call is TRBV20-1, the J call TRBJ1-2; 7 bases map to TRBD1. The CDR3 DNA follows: TGCAGTGCTAGAGACGACAGGGCGGGTGGCTACACCTTC. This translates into CSARDDRAGGYTF.